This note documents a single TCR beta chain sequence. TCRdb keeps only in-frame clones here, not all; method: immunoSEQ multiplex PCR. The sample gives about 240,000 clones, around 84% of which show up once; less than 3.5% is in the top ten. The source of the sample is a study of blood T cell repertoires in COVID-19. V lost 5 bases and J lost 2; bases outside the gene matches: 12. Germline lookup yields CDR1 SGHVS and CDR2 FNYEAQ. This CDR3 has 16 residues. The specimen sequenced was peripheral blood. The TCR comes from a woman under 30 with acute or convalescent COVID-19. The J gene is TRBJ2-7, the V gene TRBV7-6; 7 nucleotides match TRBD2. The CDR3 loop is CASSAQSGTRTYEQYF. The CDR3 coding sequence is TGTGCCAGCAGCGCACAAAGCGGGACCCGAACCTACGAGCAGTACTTC.